Each of the 24 T cell receptor beta chains below was sequenced from the same sample in a study of T cell responses to AZD1222 COVID-19 vaccine. Method: immunoSEQ multiplex PCR; TCRdb's copy keeps in-frame clones and lacks some. The repertoire holds about 94,000 clones, with 85% as singletons. Source: peripheral blood, taken 28 days after the second AZD1222 dose. The receptor set was obtained from an adult who received the AZD1222 COVID-19 vaccine.

As to this clone: At the DNA level, this CDR3 is encoded by other sequences in the same sample as well. The rearrangement joins TRBV7-9 to TRBJ2-5; D remains unclear. Germline CDR1 is SEHNR and CDR2 is FQNEAQ (reference sequence). The CDR3 sequence is 11 residues long. V was trimmed by 6 bases and J by 2 bases, leaving 4 bases between them. The CDR3 DNA reads as TGTGCCAGCAGTCCACAAGAGACCCAGTACTTC. It is translated as CASSPQETQYF. The full variable domain, its missing parts supplied by reference TRBV7-9 and TRBJ2-5, is DTGVSQNPRHKITKRGQNVTFRCDPISEHNRLYWYRQTLGQGPEFLTYFQNEAQLEKSRLLSDRFSAERPKGSFSTLEIQRTEQGDSAMYLCASSPQETQYFGPGTRLLVL.

The chain uses TRBV10-1 and TRBJ1-6; a possible D gene is TRBD1 (6 bases). V was clipped by 3 bases and J by 9 bases, with 12 bases between them. From germline, CDR1 is WNHNN and CDR2 SYGVQD (reference sequence). The CDR3 has 14 residues. As DNA, the CDR3 is TGCGCCAGCAGTGAATCTGGGGGCGCTTCACCCCTCCACTTT. This codes for CASSESGGASPLHF.

This clone has a single count. J is TRBJ2-3 and V is TRBV6-4; a weak D match, TRBD1 (5 bases). V shed 5 bases and J shed 4 bases, with 13 bases lying between them. The CDR3 runs to 14 residues. Germline V CDR1 and CDR2: MRHNA, SNTAGT. CDR3 loop: CASSSGNRADTQYF. CDR3 nucleotide sequence: TGTGCCAGCAGTTCAGGGAACCGGGCAGATACGCAGTATTTT.

V and J are TRBV5-4 and TRBJ2-5; D possibly corresponds to TRBD1 (8 bases). The CDR3 is 13 residues long. Per germline, CDR1 SGHNT and CDR2 YYREEE (reference sequence). The V and J ends lost 4 bases and 9 bases respectively, with 16 bases between them. The CDR3 sequence is CASSLTGGVSQYF. Written as DNA, the CDR3 is TGTGCCAGCAGCCTTACAGGGGGGGTGTCCCAGTACTTC. Using reference TRBV5-4 and TRBJ2-5 for the parts outside the CDR3, the full variable domain is ETGVTQSPTHLIKTRGQQVTLRCSSQSGHNTVSWYQQALGQGPQFIFQYYREEENGRGNFPPRFSGLQFPNYSSELNVNALELDDSALYLCASSLTGGVSQYFGPGTRLLVL.

In this sample, this clone turned up once. In nucleotides, the CDR3 is TGTGCCAGTAGTACTACAGGGAACACTGAAGCTTTCTTT. It codes for CASSTTGNTEAFF. The chain links TRBV19 to TRBJ1-1; perhaps TRBD1 as D (5 bases). Trimming cost V 4 bases and J 1 base, with 7 bases left between them. Germline V CDR1 and CDR2: LNHDA, SQIVND (reference sequence). The CDR3 is 13 amino acids.

This clone was detected a few times. V gene TRBV6-2 or TRBV6-3 combines with J gene TRBJ2-7, with 8 positions matching TRBD1. The germline V gene encodes CDR1 MNHEY and CDR2 SVGEGT. The CDR3 is made up of 13 amino acids. J gave up 7 bases and V 3 bases, and 5 bases lay outside the gene matches. The chain's CDR3 is CASSYGQGWEQYF. DNA for the CDR3: TGTGCCAGCAGTTATGGACAGGGTTGGGAGCAGTACTTC.

This clone appeared a single time. The V and J genes are TRBV27 and TRBJ2-7; 7 nucleotides match TRBD2. Trimming at V came to 8 bases and at J to 0 bases, leaving 10 bases not matched to a gene. The CDR3 runs 15 residues. The germline CDR1 and CDR2 sequences are MNHEY and SMNVEV (reference sequence). CDR3 coding DNA: TGTGCCAGCCATTCCCCCGGGGGGACCTCCTACGAGCAGTACTTC. Residues: CASHSPGGTSYEQYF.

This rearrangement joins TRBV18 to TRBJ2-7, with TRBD2 matching over 8 bases. This CDR3 spans 14 amino acids. Germline V gene sequence: CDR1 KGHSH, CDR2 LQKENI. V lost 2 bases to trimming and J lost 2 bases; unmatched junction nucleotides: 2. The CDR3 coding sequence is TGTGCCAGCTCACCAACTAGCGGTCCCTACGAGCAGTACTTC. The encoded protein is CASSPTSGPYEQYF.

The chain uses TRBV7-2 and TRBJ1-5; D is perhaps TRBD1 (5 bases). The CDR3 has 16 residues. The germline gives CDR1 SGHTA, CDR2 FQGNSA. The germline V and J ends were trimmed by 3 bases and 2 bases, with 14 bases remaining between them. CDR3 DNA sequence: TGTGCCAGCAGCTTTGACAGCCGTTTGGGCAATCAGCCCCAGCATTTT. Protein product: CASSFDSRLGNQPQHF.

This chain connects TRBV7-2 to TRBJ1-2, with 8 bases matching TRBD1. V dropped 4 bases and J dropped 4; count of bases not matched to a gene: 5. CDR3 length: 14 residues. Germline V gene lookup returns CDR1 SGHTA and CDR2 FQGNSA. This chain's CDR3 is CASSSDRVGYGYTF. In DNA, the CDR3 is TGTGCCAGCAGCTCGGACAGGGTCGGCTATGGCTACACCTTC.

The V call is TRBV15, the J call TRBJ1-2; no reliable D call. V was cut by 0 bases and J by 5 bases, with 22 bases left in between. The CDR3 contains 18 residues. Looked up from germline, CDR1 is LNHNV and CDR2 is YYDKDF (reference sequence). CDR3 in DNA: TGTGCCACCAGCAGAGATAAGGGAGAAGCAGGTTTGTTTTATGGCTACACCTTC. This sequence encodes CATSRDKGEAGLFYGYTF.

The CDR3 spells CAIPAGTYNEQFF. DNA for the CDR3: TGTGCCATCCCGGCGGGGACCTACAATGAGCAGTTCTTC. The V and J genes are TRBV19 and TRBJ2-1, with D possibly being TRBD2 (6 bases). V was pared by 10 bases and J by 2 bases, with 12 bases between. This CDR3 has 13 amino acids. Germline V CDR1 and CDR2: LNHDA, SQIVND (reference sequence).

The V gene is TRBV28, the J gene TRBJ2-7; TRBD2 might be the D (6 bases). V was pared by 6 bases and J by 6 bases, with 12 bases between. The length of the CDR3 is 12 residues. Germline assignment: CDR1 MDHEN and CDR2 SYDVKM. The CDR3 is CASSLTSSEQYF. The CDR3 DNA reads as TGTGCCAGCAGCCTTACTAGCTCCGAGCAGTACTTC.

This sequence joins TRBV7-2 and TRBJ2-3, with 8 bases matching TRBD2. Trimming took 8 bases from V and 5 from J; bases not matched to a gene: 6. Looked up from germline, CDR1 is SGHTA and CDR2 is FQGNSA. This CDR3 has 13 amino acids. The CDR3 loop is CASLAGGVDTQYF. In nucleotides, the CDR3 is TGTGCCAGCCTAGCGGGTGGTGTAGATACGCAGTATTTT.

Comments on this clone: Mismatch with germline at one junction end may stem from a read error. This chain connects TRBV7-7 to TRBJ2-1, with TRBD2 matching 10 bases. The CDR3 consists of 17 residues. Germline V gives CDR1 SSHAT, CDR2 FNYEAQ (reference sequence). This chain's CDR3 is CASSLLPSGSYRNEQFF. CDR3 in DNA: TGTGCTAGCAGCTTACTCCCTAGCGGGAGTTATCGAAATGAGCAGTTCTTC. The whole variable domain, filled in from reference TRBV7-7 and TRBJ2-1, reads GAGVSQSPRYKVTKRGQDVTLRCDPISSHATLYWYQQALGQGPEFLTYFNYEAQPDKSGLPSDRFSAERPEGSISTLTIQRTEQRDSAMYRCASSLLPSGSYRNEQFFGPGTRLTVL.

A few counts support this clone. The CDR3 coding sequence is TGTGCCAGCTACCGGTCGGGGGGCTACAATGAGCAGTTCTTC. Its protein product is CASYRSGGYNEQFF. The chain employs TRBV28 and TRBJ2-1; 7 bases are a match to TRBD2. Germline-derived CDR1 and CDR2 are MDHEN and SYDVKM. CDR3 length: 14 residues. The V gene end was trimmed by 8 bases and the J gene end by 3 bases; junction bases not matched to a gene: 7.

The rearrangement joins TRBV5-8 to TRBJ1-1; D is ambiguous. The CDR3 is made up of 13 amino acids. Germline V gene sequence: CDR1 SGHTS, CDR2 YDEGEE. V lost 0 bases and J 2 bases, leaving 5 bases between the germline ends. The CDR3 region has the DNA TGTGCCAGCAGCTTGGACATTAACACTGAAGCTTTCTTT. It is translated as CASSLDINTEAFF.

The gene calls are TRBV19 and TRBJ1-1; no definite D call. V was clipped by 10 bases and J by 0 bases, with 9 bases between them. The CDR3 runs 12 residues. Germline V CDR1 and CDR2: LNHDA, SQIVND (reference sequence). CDR3 in DNA: TGTGCCACAGGACCGCTGAACACTGAAGCTTTCTTT. This translates into CATGPLNTEAFF.

This rearrangement joins TRBV4-1 to TRBJ1-1, with D possibly TRBD1 on 5 matching bases. The length of the CDR3 is 15 residues. Trimming took 4 bases from V and 1 from J, leaving 13 bases between them. Germline lookup yields CDR1 MGHRA and CDR2 YSYEKL. In DNA, the CDR3 is TGCGCCAGCAGCCTACCTGCGGGGGGGAACACTGAAGCTTTCTTT. This encodes CASSLPAGGNTEAFF.

The rearrangement joins TRBV19 to TRBJ1-4, with no clear D. The CDR3 totals 16 residues. Germline V gene data show CDR1 as LNHDA and CDR2 as SQIVND (reference sequence). With 6 bases removed from V and 5 bases from J, the gap between germline ends came to 19 bases. CDR3 nucleotide sequence: TGTGCCAGTAGCCCTGGATCCAGATTCCACAATGAAAAACTGTTTTTT. Protein sequence: CASSPGSRFHNEKLFF.

The V call is TRBV28, the J call TRBJ1-5; TRBD1 aligns across 8 bases. With V trimmed by 6 bases and J by 1 base, 11 bases remained unmatched. CDR1 is MDHEN and CDR2 is SYDVKM in the germline V gene. The CDR3 is 17 amino acids. The chain's CDR3 is CASRKIGQGGSNQPQHF. DNA of the CDR3: TGTGCCAGCAGAAAAATCGGACAGGGAGGGAGCAATCAGCCCCAGCATTTT.

This clone was observed a single time. The chain links TRBV7-2 to TRBJ2-2, with 7 nucleotides matching TRBD2. CDR1 is SGHTA, CDR2 FQGNSA, per germline. The CDR3 is 17 amino acids. V lost 1 base to trimming and J lost 6 bases; unmatched junction nucleotides: 11. CDR3 DNA: TGTGCCAGCAGCTTAGTTTTTCGGGAGGCCGGGGCCGGGGAGCTGTTTTTT. Translating it yields CASSLVFREAGAGELFF.

In this sample, this clone turned up a few times. The chain links TRBV2 to TRBJ1-5; no clear D gene. The germline V and J ends were trimmed by 6 bases and 0 bases, with 3 bases remaining between them. The germline CDR1 and CDR2 sequences are SNHLY and FYNNEI. The CDR3 extends over 12 amino acids. CDR3 DNA: TGTGCCAGCAGAAATAGCAATCAGCCCCAGCATTTT. Protein sequence: CASRNSNQPQHF.

The V and J genes are TRBV7-2 and TRBJ1-1; no firm D call. V lost 4 bases and J 4 bases, leaving 7 bases between the germline ends. The CDR3 totals 12 residues. The germline gives CDR1 SGHTA, CDR2 FQGNSA. CDR3 coding DNA: TGTGCCAGCAGCTATAGCGCCACTGAAGCTTTCTTT. This encodes CASSYSATEAFF.